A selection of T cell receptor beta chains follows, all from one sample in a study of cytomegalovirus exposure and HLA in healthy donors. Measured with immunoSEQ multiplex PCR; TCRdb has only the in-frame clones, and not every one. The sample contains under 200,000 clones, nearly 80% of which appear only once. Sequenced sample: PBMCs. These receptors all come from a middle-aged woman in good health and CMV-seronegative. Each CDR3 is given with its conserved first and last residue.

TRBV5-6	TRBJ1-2	CASSWWTGVRYGYTF
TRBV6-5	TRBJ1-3	CASKREPGNTIYF
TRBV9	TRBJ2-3	CASSVAPGGGTDTQYF
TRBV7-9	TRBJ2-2	CASSGSETGELFF
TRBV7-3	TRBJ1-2	CASSLNRGGGYTF
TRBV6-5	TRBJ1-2	CASRTVTGRNYTF
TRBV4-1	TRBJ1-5	CASSRPTGGNSNQPQHF
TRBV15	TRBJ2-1	CATSNLTSPGYNEQFF
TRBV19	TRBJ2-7	CASSISSGGTYEQYF
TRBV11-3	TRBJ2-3	CASSLGTHLSADTQYF
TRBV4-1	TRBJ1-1	CASSQDRAKQWGAFF
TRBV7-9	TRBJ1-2	CASSLGTGVGYTF
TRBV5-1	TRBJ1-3	CASSFGQGGNTIYF
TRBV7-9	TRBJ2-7	CSSSLTGIGYEQYF
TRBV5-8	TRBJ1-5	CASTSRVNQPQHF
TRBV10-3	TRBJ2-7	CAISEPQGYEQYF
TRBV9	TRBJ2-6	CASSVGRGYSGANVLTF
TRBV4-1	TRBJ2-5	CASSQGQGPQETQYF
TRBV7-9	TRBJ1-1	CASSSLTGNTEAFF
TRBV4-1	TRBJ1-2	CASSQPVRGDYGYTF
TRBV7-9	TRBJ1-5	CASSAGQGGRSNQPQHF
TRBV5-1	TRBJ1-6	CASRWDRGNSYNSPLHF
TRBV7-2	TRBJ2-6	CASSLAHRGVLGANVLTF
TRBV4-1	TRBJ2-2	CASSQDTGQRRTGELFF
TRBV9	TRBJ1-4	CASSVETEGKLFF
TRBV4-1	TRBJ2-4	CASSPLMTGASAKNIQYF
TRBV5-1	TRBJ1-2	CASSWGTGVNYGYTF
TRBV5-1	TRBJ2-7	CASSWDSLSYEQYF
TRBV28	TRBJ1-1	CASSLVIGTGDTEAFF
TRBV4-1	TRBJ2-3	CASSQTRHTTAPDTQYF
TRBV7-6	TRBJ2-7	CASSPGGTGPAEQYF
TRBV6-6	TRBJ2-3	CASSYGQNGDTQYF
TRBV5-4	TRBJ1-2	CASSMRGQTMLRYTF
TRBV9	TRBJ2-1	CASSVSFLVDSYNEQFF
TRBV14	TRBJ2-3	CASSQTLGGAGNTQYF
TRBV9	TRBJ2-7	CASSVRGEWYEQYF
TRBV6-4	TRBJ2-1	CASSDRGDSEQFF